A selection of T cell receptor beta chains follows, all from one sample in a study of a mutant IDH1 vaccine in newly diagnosed glioma. This table comes from immunoSEQ multiplex PCR, and its TCRdb copy is limited to in-frame clones, with some not included. The sample holds about 21,000 clones; around 92% are singletons and the top ten take around 5.7%. These TCRs are of unknown antigen specificity. This specimen consisted of PBMCs, obtained from a glioma patient whose treatment included an IDH1 peptide vaccine. The origin of the receptors is a woman in her 40s with glioma. Each CDR3 is given with its conserved first and last residue. A D gene is named only where the DNA matches it firmly. Expanded clones get a size class; other rows say once, few or many, or leave the size out.

>TRBV2|TRBJ1-5|TRBD1|.
CASSEGGQGRARRYF
TGTGCCAGCAGTGAAGGTGGACAGGGGAGGGCCCGGCGATATTTT
>TRBV10-3|TRBJ1-5|TRBD1|.
CAARQGLRQPQHF
TGTGCCGCAAGACAGGGGCTGAGGCAGCCCCAGCATTTT
>TRBV6-1|TRBJ1-1|.|.
CASSLNPGGTEAFF
TGTGCCAGCAGCCTGAACCCGGGGGGCACTGAAGCTTTCTTT
>TRBV29-1|TRBJ1-2|.|.
CSVESRGDYGYTF
TGCAGCGTTGAATCGCGGGGTGACTATGGCTACACCTTC
>TRBV7-8|TRBJ1-6|.|once
CASSSRPRGQGHSPLHF
TGTGCCAGCAGCTCACGTCCCAGGGGTCAGGGTCATTCACCCCTCCACTTT
>TRBV4-2|TRBJ1-1|.|once
CASSQGDLRRVEAFF
TGTGCCAGCAGCCAAGGGGACCTAAGGAGGGTTGAAGCTTTCTTT
>TRBV6-5|TRBJ2-7|TRBD2|.
CATQGGGRGAYEQYF
TGTGCCACCCAAGGAGGCGGGAGGGGCGCCTACGAGCAGTACTTC
>TRBV5-1|TRBJ2-2|TRBD2|.
CASSLESGSTGELFF
TGCGCCAGCAGCTTGGAGAGCGGGAGTACCGGGGAGCTGTTTTTT
>TRBV6-5|TRBJ2-5|TRBD2|few
CASSYFSSGAQETQYF
TGTGCCAGCAGTTACTTTTCTAGCGGGGCCCAAGAGACCCAGTACTTC
>TRBV2|TRBJ2-2|.|.
CASGGQGAFGELFF
TGTGCCAGCGGGGGTCAGGGTGCGTTCGGGGAGCTGTTTTTT
>TRBV5-1|TRBJ2-7|.|.
CASSTGTLDGEQYF
TGCGCCTCCAGTACCGGGACCCTCGATGGGGAGCAGTACTTC
>TRBV9|TRBJ1-5|.|medium-sized
CASGRWGQPQHF
TGTGCCAGCGGGAGGTGGGGTCAGCCCCAGCATTTT
>TRBV30|TRBJ1-4|.|.
CAWRRVIGKTNEKLFF
TGTGCCTGGCGCCGCGTAATAGGGAAAACTAATGAAAAACTGTTTTTT
>TRBV30|TRBJ2-7|TRBD1|.
CAWSADRGYEQYF
TGTGCCTGGAGTGCCGACAGGGGCTACGAGCAGTACTTC
>TRBV25-1|TRBJ2-7|TRBD2|.
CASSGSGGSYEQYF
TGTGCCAGCAGTGGATCGGGGGGCTCCTACGAGCAGTACTTC
>TRBV15|TRBJ1-5|.|.
CATSSSGGEPQHF
TGTGCCACCAGCAGTTCCGGCGGGGAGCCCCAGCATTTT
>TRBV2|TRBJ2-7|.|.
CASSARQNYEQYF
TGTGCCAGCAGTGCTCGACAGAACTACGAGCAGTACTTC
>TRBV29-1|TRBJ2-1|TRBD1|once
CSVYRGLRYNEQFF
TGCAGCGTTTACAGGGGGCTCCGGTACAATGAGCAGTTCTTC
>TRBV5-1|TRBJ2-1|TRBD2|.
CASSRASGSNEQFF
TGCGCCAGCAGCCGTGCTAGCGGGAGTAATGAGCAGTTCTTC
>TRBV6-4|TRBJ2-7|.|.
CASSAPPGGNRYEQYF
TGTGCCAGCAGTGCCCCCCCTGGGGGTAACCGGTACGAGCAGTACTTC
>TRBV9|TRBJ1-2|TRBD1|.
CASSRKGQVSPNYGYTF
TGTGCCAGCAGCCGGAAAGGACAGGTCTCCCCTAACTATGGCTACACCTTC
>TRBV11-2|TRBJ2-3|TRBD1|.
CASSQGQETDTQYF
TGTGCCAGCAGCCAAGGACAGGAGACAGATACGCAGTATTTT
>TRBV6-5|TRBJ2-7|TRBD2|.
CASSLAGGQYEQYF
TGTGCCAGCAGTTTAGCGGGGGGCCAATACGAGCAGTACTTC
>TRBV4-1|TRBJ2-5|.|.
CASSQTTGWKTQYF
TGCGCCAGCAGCCAAACCACAGGGTGGAAGACCCAGTACTTC
>TRBV6-5|TRBJ1-5|.|.
CASSSLSGTTNQPQHF
TGTGCCAGCAGTTCCCTCTCAGGGACAACGAATCAGCCCCAGCATTTT
>TRBV19|TRBJ2-1|TRBD1|.
CASNMLGTGDNEQFF
TGTGCCAGTAACATGCTCGGGACAGGAGACAATGAGCAGTTCTTC
>TRBV19|TRBJ1-5|.|few
CASSMSGWVSNQPQHF
TGTGCCAGTAGTATGAGTGGCTGGGTGAGCAATCAGCCCCAGCATTTT
>TRBV7-6|TRBJ2-5|TRBD2|.
CASSLSGTSGQETQYF
TGTGCCAGCAGCTTAAGTGGGACTAGCGGACAAGAGACCCAGTACTTC
>TRBV7-9|TRBJ2-3|TRBD2|.
CASSSPGGITDTQYF
TGTGCCAGCAGCTCCCCGGGGGGGATCACAGATACGCAGTATTTT
>TRBV7-8|TRBJ1-1|.|.
CASSSGQWNTEAFF
TGTGCCAGCAGCTCCGGACAGTGGAACACTGAAGCTTTCTTT
>TRBV29-1|TRBJ2-2|TRBD2|once
CSVGAGANTGELFF
TGCAGCGTTGGCGCGGGGGCGAACACCGGGGAGCTGTTTTTT
>TRBV6-5|TRBJ2-3|.|.
CATHPTTSTDTQYF
TGTGCCACACACCCTACGACCAGCACAGATACGCAGTATTTT
>TRBV19|TRBJ2-5|.|.
CASRRGGGETQYF
TGTGCCAGTAGGAGGGGGGGTGGAGAGACCCAGTACTTC
>TRBV6-6|TRBJ2-1|.|.
CASSIHRGEQFF
TGTGCCAGCAGTATCCACCGTGGTGAGCAGTTCTTC
>TRBV6-1|TRBJ2-3|TRBD2|.
CALRGGADTQYF
TGTGCCCTCCGGGGGGGGGCAGATACGCAGTATTTT
>TRBV29-1|TRBJ1-2|TRBD1|.
CSVEDRGEYGYTF
TGCAGCGTTGAAGACAGGGGGGAATATGGCTACACCTTC
>TRBV14|TRBJ2-1|.|once
CASSLTRDPRGYEQFF
TGTGCCAGCAGTTTGACTCGGGACCCACGGGGTTATGAGCAGTTCTTC
>TRBV7-2|TRBJ2-3|TRBD1|once
CASSLTGMITDTQYF
TGTGCCAGCAGCTTGACAGGGATGATCACAGATACGCAGTATTTT
>TRBV4-1|TRBJ1-4|.|.
CASSSDSTNEKLFF
TGCGCCAGCAGCTCGGACAGCACTAATGAAAAACTGTTTTTT
>TRBV30|TRBJ1-2|.|few
CAWGQFYGYTF
TGTGCCTGGGGACAGTTCTATGGCTACACCTTC
>TRBV5-1|TRBJ2-2|TRBD2|.
CASSGLAGGPVNTGELFF
TGCGCCAGCAGCGGACTAGCGGGGGGGCCGGTGAACACCGGGGAGCTGTTTTTT
>TRBV5-1|TRBJ2-3|.|.
CASSQQVRSSTDTQYF
TGCGCCAGCAGCCAACAGGTTCGAAGTAGCACAGATACGCAGTATTTT
>TRBV25-1|TRBJ1-1|.|.
CASEDFGRNTEAFF
TGTGCCAGCGAGGACTTTGGGAGGAACACTGAAGCTTTCTTT
>TRBV6-1|TRBJ2-1|TRBD2|.
CASSEARGRGYNEQFF
TGTGCCAGCAGTGAAGCGCGAGGGAGGGGCTACAATGAGCAGTTCTTC
>TRBV13|TRBJ2-3|.|.
CASSSLSYSTDTQYF
TGTGCCAGCAGCTCCCTCTCTTATAGCACAGATACGCAGTATTTT
>TRBV4-1|TRBJ1-3|TRBD1|.
CASSQDRGRGNTIYF
TGCGCCAGCAGCCAAGATAGGGGGCGAGGAAACACCATATATTTT